The 24 T cell receptor beta chains reported below all come from one sample, sequenced in a study of blood T cell repertoires in COVID-19. TCRdb's table, derived via immunoSEQ multiplex PCR, lists solely in-frame clones and lacks some. This table has about 15,000 clones, about four fifths appearing once. The sequencing input was peripheral blood. These receptor sequences come from a woman in her seventies with active COVID-19.

This chain uses TRBV6-2 or TRBV6-3 with TRBJ2-7, with TRBD2 matching over 11 bases. V lost 5 bases and J lost 3; bases outside the gene matches: 6. In germline, CDR1 is MNHEY, CDR2 SVGEGT. The CDR3 runs to 15 residues. In DNA form, the CDR3 reads TGTGCCAGCAGTCGACAGGGGACTAGCGGCTACGAGCAGTACTTC. As protein: CASSRQGTSGYEQYF.

The V and J genes are TRBV5-4 and TRBJ2-2; 9 positions match TRBD2. The CDR3 is 16 amino acids. Germline loops: CDR1 SGHNT, CDR2 YYREEE (reference sequence). J lost 6 bases, V lost 4 bases, and 10 bases had no gene match. The CDR3, as DNA: TGTGCCAGCAGCCCCGGGGGCGGGAGGGGGCCCGGGGAGCTGTTTTTT. It is translated as CASSPGGGRGPGELFF.

The rearrangement uses TRBV28 and TRBJ1-2; 9 bases line up with TRBD1. From germline, CDR1 is MDHEN and CDR2 SYDVKM. CDR3 length: 14 residues. V dropped 4 bases and J dropped 5; count of bases not matched to a gene: 5. CDR3 sequence (DNA): TGTGCCAGCAGTTCAGGGACAGGGATATATGGCTACACCTTC. It yields the protein CASSSGTGIYGYTF.

This clone appeared a few times. This chain joins TRBV6-6 and TRBJ2-5; TRBD1 might be the D (6 bases). Germline CDR1 MNHNY, CDR2 SVGAGI (reference sequence). With 7 bases removed from V and 1 base from J, the gap between germline ends came to 10 bases. The length of the CDR3 is 13 residues. CDR3 coding DNA: TGTGCCAGCACCGGACAGCCCCAAGAGACCCAGTACTTC. It translates to CASTGQPQETQYF.

The chain employs TRBV6-5 and TRBJ2-6, with TRBD1 matching 7 bases. The V segment lost 5 bases and the J segment 6 bases; nucleotides outside the gene matches: 7. This CDR3 comprises 15 residues. The V gene's germline CDR1 is MNHEY and CDR2 SVGAGI. The CDR3 region has the DNA TGTGCCAGCAGTCGGGACAGTCTATTGGCCAACGTCCTGACTTTC. Its protein is CASSRDSLLANVLTF.

V is TRBV6-2 or TRBV6-3 and J is TRBJ2-5; the D gene is possibly TRBD2 (6 bases). The CDR3 contains 15 residues. V lost 3 bases, J lost 2 bases, and 13 bases lay in between. The germline V gene encodes CDR1 MNHEY and CDR2 SVGEGT. The CDR3 DNA is TGTGCCAGCAGTTATTACGGGAGTGGGCAAGAGACCCAGTACTTC. This sequence encodes CASSYYGSGQETQYF.

CDR3: CASSLLWGTAFF. CDR3 nucleotides: TGTGCCAGCAGCCTCCTTTGGGGCACGGCTTTCTTT. The J gene is TRBJ1-1, the V gene TRBV7-9; maybe TRBD1 (5 bases). The length of the CDR3 is 12 residues. Trimming cost V 5 bases and J 11 bases, with 15 bases left between them. CDR1 is SEHNR and CDR2 is FQNEAQ in the germline V gene (reference sequence).

The chain couples TRBV4-3 to TRBJ2-7; D is possibly TRBD1 (6 bases). Per germline, CDR1 LGHNA and CDR2 YSLEER. The CDR3 extends over 14 amino acids. Trimming removed 4 bases at V and 0 bases at J, with 10 bases between. DNA of the CDR3: TGCGCCAGCAGCCCTACAGGGTACTCCTACGAGCAGTACTTC. It codes for CASSPTGYSYEQYF.

The gene calls are TRBV9 and TRBJ2-1, with D possibly being TRBD2 (6 bases). From germline, CDR1 is SGDLS and CDR2 YYNGEE. Deletions cut 4 bases from V and 9 bases from J, with 23 bases between. This CDR3 comprises 16 residues. In DNA form, the CDR3 reads TGTGCCAGCAGCTTTAGCCGGGACTTCCCCTCCGGTGAGCAGTTCTTC. The encoded protein is CASSFSRDFPSGEQFF.

The chain joins TRBV11-2 to TRBJ2-3; tentatively, D is TRBD1 (5 bases). There are 14 residues in the CDR3. Trimming removed 2 bases from V and 5 bases from J, with 11 bases in between. CDR1 is SGHAT, CDR2 FQNNGV, per germline. The CDR3 DNA reads TGTGCCAGCAGCTTAAGCAGGGCCGTAGATACGCAGTATTTT. This gives the protein CASSLSRAVDTQYF. The full variable domain, in which reference TRBV11-2 and TRBJ2-3 provide the parts outside the CDR3, is EAGVAQSPRYKIIEKRQSVAFWCNPISGHATLYWYQQILGQGPKLLIQFQNNGVVDDSQLPKDRFSAERLKGVDSTLKIQPAKLEDSAVYLCASSLSRAVDTQYFGPGTRLTVL.

The rearrangement uses TRBV6-5 and TRBJ2-1; D perhaps matches TRBD2 (5 bases). CDR3 size: 15 residues. Trimming left V 6 bases short and J 5 bases short, with 17 bases between. Per the germline V gene, CDR1 is MNHEY and CDR2 is SVGAGI. The CDR3 DNA is TGTGCCAGCAGCGCACCCCGGACTGGGGACAATGAGCAGTTCTTC. Protein: CASSAPRTGDNEQFF.

This sequence joins TRBV5-1 and TRBJ2-6; D is perhaps TRBD1 (6 bases). Germline CDR1 and CDR2: SGHRS and YFSETQ. The CDR3 has 14 residues. Trimming stripped 7 bases from V and 2 bases from J, with 10 bases between. CDR3 in amino acids: CASRRGAGANVLTF. As DNA, the CDR3 is TGCGCCAGCCGCAGGGGTGCTGGGGCCAACGTCCTGACTTTC.

The V call is TRBV14, the J call TRBJ2-1; 9 nucleotides align to TRBD2. The length of the CDR3 is 15 residues. CDR1 is SGHDN and CDR2 is FVKESK in the germline V gene. V shed 5 bases and J 5 bases; nucleotides not matched to a gene: 7. In DNA form, the CDR3 reads TGTGCCAGCAGCTCCCTAGCGGGAAAAGACAATGAGCAGTTCTTC. Protein product: CASSSLAGKDNEQFF.

The chain couples TRBV27 to TRBJ1-5; TRBD1 matches at 8 bases. Germline assignment: CDR1 MNHEY and CDR2 SMNVEV (reference sequence). V lost 2 bases, J lost 6 bases, and 9 bases stayed unmatched. The CDR3 runs 16 residues. This CDR3 is CASSLIGTGVGQPQHF. For the CDR3, the DNA is TGTGCCAGCAGTTTAATCGGGACAGGAGTGGGTCAGCCCCAGCATTTT.

The chain uses TRBV9 and TRBJ1-2, with D possibly TRBD1 on 6 matching bases. The CDR3 has 16 residues. Germline values: CDR1 SGDLS, CDR2 YYNGEE. Trimming pared 0 bases from V and 7 bases from J, leaving 19 bases between. The CDR3 DNA follows: TGTGCCAGCAGCGTAGGCGGGGTAGGGGGGGCGAGTGGCTACACCTTC. Residues: CASSVGGVGGASGYTF.

Details on this clone: At one end, the junction sequence differs from germline, possibly due to a read error. Distinct nucleotide sequences in the sample also encode this CDR3. V is TRBV28 and J is TRBJ1-5, with D unresolved. The CDR3 runs 16 residues. CDR1 is MDHEN and CDR2 is SYDVKM in the germline V gene. CDR3 residues: CASSFGGSYSNQPQHF. The CDR3, as DNA: TGCGCCAGCAGTTTTGGAGGAAGTTATAGCAATCAGCCCCAGCATTTT.

The chain employs TRBV11-3 and TRBJ2-1; 9 bases map to TRBD2. The V gene's germline CDR1 is SGHNT and CDR2 YENEEA. The CDR3 runs to 15 residues. V was pared by 3 bases and J by 4 bases, with 4 bases of the junction left unmatched. CDR3: CASSFGLASYNEQFF. The DNA for the CDR3 is TGTGCCAGCAGCTTTGGACTAGCGAGTTACAATGAGCAGTTCTTC.

The gene calls are TRBV29-1 and TRBJ2-1, with unresolved D. This CDR3 region has 11 residues. CDR1 SQVTM and CDR2 ANQGSEA come from the germline V gene. V was trimmed by 3 bases and J by 6 bases, leaving 6 bases between them. The CDR3 loop reads CSVDPGNEQFF. The CDR3 bases are TGCAGCGTTGACCCGGGCAATGAGCAGTTCTTC.

This clone was seen a handful of times. The genes are TRBV5-8 and TRBJ1-5; 7 bases align to TRBD1. With 4 bases clipped from V and 1 base from J, the junction kept 5 bases outside the gene matches. The germline V gene has CDR1 SGHTS and CDR2 YDEGEE. There are 15 residues in the CDR3. DNA of the CDR3: TGTGCCAGCAGCCCCCTCAGGGGGAGCAATCAGCCCCAGCATTTT. Translating gives CASSPLRGSNQPQHF.

This chain uses TRBV5-6 with TRBJ1-6; 9 positions agree with TRBD1. CDR1 is SGHDT and CDR2 is YYEEEE in the germline V gene. The CDR3 has 16 amino acids. V was pared by 0 bases and J by 4 bases, with 2 bases of the junction left unmatched. Written as DNA, the CDR3 is TGTGCCAGCAGCTTGGCACAGGGGGCATATAATTCACCCCTCCACTTT. It translates to CASSLAQGAYNSPLHF.

The chain combines TRBV5-6 with TRBJ2-7; D might be TRBD1 (6 bases). In germline, CDR1 is SGHDT, CDR2 YYEEEE. The length of the CDR3 is 16 residues. V was pared by 1 base and J by 2 bases, with 16 bases between. In DNA, the CDR3 is TGTGCCAGCAGCTTGATTAGGGGGAGCCCTACCTACGAGCAGTACTTC. Its translation is CASSLIRGSPTYEQYF.

V and J are TRBV5-1 and TRBJ2-3; 7 bases match TRBD1. V gave up 4 bases and J gave up 5 bases; unmatched junction bases: 4. This CDR3 is built from 13 residues. Germline V gives CDR1 SGHRS, CDR2 YFSETQ. The CDR3 nucleotides read TGCGCCAGCAGCAAAACAGGGGAAGATACGCAGTATTTT. This codes for CASSKTGEDTQYF. Full variable domain (missing parts from reference TRBV5-1 and TRBJ2-3): KAGVTQTPRYLIKTRGQQVTLSCSPISGHRSVSWYQQTPGQGLQFLFEYFSETQRNKGNFPGRFSGRQFSNSRSEMNVSTLELGDSALYLCASSKTGEDTQYFGPGTRLTVL.

J is TRBJ2-2 and V is TRBV19; D is perhaps TRBD1 (10 bases). The ends were cut back, 4 bases at V and 11 bases at J, with 44 bases in the middle. The CDR3 consists of 23 residues. Germline CDR1 and CDR2: LNHDA and SQIVND (reference sequence). The DNA of the CDR3 is TGTGCCAGTAGTAAAAGCAGACAGGGGGCGCCGAAGTTGCTAGCGGGAATGTACGGCGAGCTGTTTTTT. Encoded protein: CASSKSRQGAPKLLAGMYGELFF. The whole variable domain, remainder taken from reference TRBV19 and TRBJ2-2, is DGGITQSPKYLFRKEGQNVTLSCEQNLNHDAMYWYRQDPGQGLRLIYYSQIVNDFQKGDIAEGYSVSREKKESFPLTVTSAQKNPTAFYLCASSKSRQGAPKLLAGMYGELFFGEGSRLTVL.

J is TRBJ2-5 and V is TRBV29-1, with 12 bases identical to TRBD2. CDR3 size: 14 residues. Germline V gene lookup returns CDR1 SQVTM and CDR2 ANQGSEA. Trimming removed 3 bases from V and 2 bases from J; junction bases left unmatched: 1. The CDR3 spells CSVDGTSGQETQYF. CDR3 in DNA: TGCAGCGTTGACGGGACTAGCGGGCAAGAGACCCAGTACTTC.